Listed here is a single T cell receptor beta chain. CDR1 and CDR2 from the germline V gene are SGHDN and FVKESK. V was pared by 4 bases and J by 4 bases, with 6 bases of the junction left unmatched. CDR3 length: 15 residues. The record originates from a study of radiotherapy plus CTLA-4 blockade in lung cancer. Only in-frame clones appear in the TCRdb table, and some are missing; sequencing was by immunoSEQ multiplex PCR. Of 40,000 to 45,000 clones detected, around 75% appear once; the ten largest clones hold roughly 10%. The chain is built from TRBV14 and TRBJ2-1, with 8 bases lining up with TRBD2. Here the sequenced sample was peripheral blood, taken from a patient treated with radiotherapy plus ipilimumab. The receptor comes from a human donor with non-small cell lung cancer who had stable disease on radiotherapy plus ipilimumab. The CDR3 loop is CASSRFSGEYNEQFF. The CDR3 nucleotides are TGTGCCAGCAGCCGGTTTAGCGGGGAGTACAATGAGCAGTTCTTC.